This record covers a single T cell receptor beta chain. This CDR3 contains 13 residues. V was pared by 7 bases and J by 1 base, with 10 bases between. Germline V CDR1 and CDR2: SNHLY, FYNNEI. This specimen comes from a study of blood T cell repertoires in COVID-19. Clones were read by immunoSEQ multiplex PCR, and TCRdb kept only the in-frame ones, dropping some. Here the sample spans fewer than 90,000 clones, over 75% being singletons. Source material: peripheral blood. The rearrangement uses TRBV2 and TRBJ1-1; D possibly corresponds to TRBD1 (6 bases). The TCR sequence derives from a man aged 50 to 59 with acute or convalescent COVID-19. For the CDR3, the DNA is TGTGCCAGCACCATACAGGGGAACACTGAAGCTTTCTTT. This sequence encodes CASTIQGNTEAFF.